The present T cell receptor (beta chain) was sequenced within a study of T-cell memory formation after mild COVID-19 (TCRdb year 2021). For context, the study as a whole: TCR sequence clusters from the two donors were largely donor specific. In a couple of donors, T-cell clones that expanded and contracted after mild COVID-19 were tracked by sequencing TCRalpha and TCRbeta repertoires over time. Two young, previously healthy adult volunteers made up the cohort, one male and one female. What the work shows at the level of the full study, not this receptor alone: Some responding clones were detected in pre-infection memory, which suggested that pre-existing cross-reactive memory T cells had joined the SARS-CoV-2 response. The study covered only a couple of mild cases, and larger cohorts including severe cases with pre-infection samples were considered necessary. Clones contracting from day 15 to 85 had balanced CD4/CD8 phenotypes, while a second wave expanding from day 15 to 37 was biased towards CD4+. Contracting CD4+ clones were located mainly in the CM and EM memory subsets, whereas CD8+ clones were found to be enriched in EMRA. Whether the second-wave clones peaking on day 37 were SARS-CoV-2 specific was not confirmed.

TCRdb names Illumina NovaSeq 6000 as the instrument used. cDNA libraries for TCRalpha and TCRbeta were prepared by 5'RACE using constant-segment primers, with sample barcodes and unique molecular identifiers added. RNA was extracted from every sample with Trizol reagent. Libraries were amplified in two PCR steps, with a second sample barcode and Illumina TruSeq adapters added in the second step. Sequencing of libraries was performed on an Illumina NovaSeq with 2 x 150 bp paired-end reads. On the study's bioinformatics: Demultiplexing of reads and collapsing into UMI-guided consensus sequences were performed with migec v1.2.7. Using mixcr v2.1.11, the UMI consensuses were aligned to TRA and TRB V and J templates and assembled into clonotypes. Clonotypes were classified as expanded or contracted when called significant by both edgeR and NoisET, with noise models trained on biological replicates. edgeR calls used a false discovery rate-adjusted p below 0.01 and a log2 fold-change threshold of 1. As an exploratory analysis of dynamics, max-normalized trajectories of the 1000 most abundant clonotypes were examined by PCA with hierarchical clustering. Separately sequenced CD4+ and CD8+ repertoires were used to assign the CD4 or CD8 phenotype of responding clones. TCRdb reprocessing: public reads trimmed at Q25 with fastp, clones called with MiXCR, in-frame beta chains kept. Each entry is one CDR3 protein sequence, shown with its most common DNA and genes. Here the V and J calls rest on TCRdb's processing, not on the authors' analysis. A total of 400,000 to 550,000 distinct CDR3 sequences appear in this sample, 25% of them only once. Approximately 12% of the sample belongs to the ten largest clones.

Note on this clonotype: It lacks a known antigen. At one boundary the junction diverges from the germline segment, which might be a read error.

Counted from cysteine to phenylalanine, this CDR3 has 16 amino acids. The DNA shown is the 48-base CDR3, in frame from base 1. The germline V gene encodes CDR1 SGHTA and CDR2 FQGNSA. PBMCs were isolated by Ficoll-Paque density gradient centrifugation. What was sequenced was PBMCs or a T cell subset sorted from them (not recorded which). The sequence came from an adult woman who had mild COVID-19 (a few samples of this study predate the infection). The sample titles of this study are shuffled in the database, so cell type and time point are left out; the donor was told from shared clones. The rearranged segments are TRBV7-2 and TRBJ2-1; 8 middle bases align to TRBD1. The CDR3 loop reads CAISPLRGLSYNEQFF. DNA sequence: TGTGCCATCAGCCCACTCAGGGGGCTTAGCTACAATGAGCAGTTCTTC.